The T cell receptor beta chain under discussion was sequenced for a study of T cell responses to AZD1222 COVID-19 vaccine. Study results and caveats: Spike-wide coverage was observed for vaccine-associated CD4 TCRs, with dominant responses at 160-218 and 743-854.

Germline V gene data show CDR1 as WNHNN and CDR2 as SYGVQD (reference sequence). V was pared by 4 bases and J by 5 bases, with 6 bases between. CDR3 length: 11 amino acids. The assay was immunoSEQ multiplex PCR, and TCRdb's table has in-frame clones only and misses some. The table has 100,000 to 150,000 clones, 90% seen once. Concerning this clone itself: Its antigen is unidentified.

The sequence derives from an adult in good health. The chain is built from TRBV10-1 and TRBJ2-7, with unresolved D. This material consisted of peripheral blood, taken on day 0 of AZD1222 vaccination. The CDR3 spells CASSVGNEQYF. DNA of the CDR3: TGCGCCAGCAGTGTAGGTAACGAGCAGTACTTC.